The source of this T cell receptor (beta chain) is a study of human versus mouse CDR3 diversity and MHC coevolution. Study conclusions and caveats: iCHAO1 estimated the human TCR beta repertoire at about 1.6 million clonotypes. Roughly six MHC II alleles selected the human T cells. Two of the three human donors had the lowest clonal inequality.

The assay was immunoSEQ multiplex PCR, and TCRdb's table has in-frame clones only and misses some. This table has about 73,000 clones, about 90% appearing once. A word on this clone: Its antigen remains unidentified.

Sequencing was carried out using naive CD4+ T cells from blood. Subset noted: CD45RO-negative CD62L-positive naive CD4 T cells. The source of this sequence is a person between 25 and 75 years old in good health.

The CDR3 DNA reads TGCGCCAGCAGCTATCAGGGGGTTGGTGAAAAACTGTTTTTT. Amino acid sequence: CASSYQGVGEKLFF. This chain connects TRBV5-1 to TRBJ1-4; 7 nucleotides agree with TRBD1. The trim removed 3 bases at V and 7 bases at J, leaving 6 bases unmatched. CDR1 SGHRS and CDR2 YFSETQ come from the germline V gene. The CDR3 is 14 residues long.